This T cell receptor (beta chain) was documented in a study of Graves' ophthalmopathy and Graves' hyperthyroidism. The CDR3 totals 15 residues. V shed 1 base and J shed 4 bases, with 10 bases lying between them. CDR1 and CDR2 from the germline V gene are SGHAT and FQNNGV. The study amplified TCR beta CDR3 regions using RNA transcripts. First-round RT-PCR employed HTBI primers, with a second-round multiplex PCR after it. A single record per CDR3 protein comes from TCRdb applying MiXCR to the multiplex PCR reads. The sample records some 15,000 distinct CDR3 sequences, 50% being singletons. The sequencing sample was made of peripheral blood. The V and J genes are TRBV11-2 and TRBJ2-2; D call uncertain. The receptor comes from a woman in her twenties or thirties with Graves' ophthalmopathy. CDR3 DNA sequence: TGTGCCAGCAGCTTAGTCGCATCGGGCACCGGGGAGCTGTTTTTT. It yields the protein CASSLVASGTGELFF.